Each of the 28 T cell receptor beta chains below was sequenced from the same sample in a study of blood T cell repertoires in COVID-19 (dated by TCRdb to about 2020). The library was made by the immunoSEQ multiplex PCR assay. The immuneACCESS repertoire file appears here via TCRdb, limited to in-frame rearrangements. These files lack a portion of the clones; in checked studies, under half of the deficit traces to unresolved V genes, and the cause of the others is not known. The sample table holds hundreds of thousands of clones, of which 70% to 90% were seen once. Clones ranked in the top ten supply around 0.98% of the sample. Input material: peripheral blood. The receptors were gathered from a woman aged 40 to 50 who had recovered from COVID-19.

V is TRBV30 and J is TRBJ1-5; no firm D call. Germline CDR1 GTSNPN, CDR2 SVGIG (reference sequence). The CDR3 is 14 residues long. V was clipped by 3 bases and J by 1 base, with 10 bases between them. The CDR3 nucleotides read TGTGCCTGGAGCCAAGGAGGGAGCAATCAGCCCCAGCATTTT. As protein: CAWSQGGSNQPQHF. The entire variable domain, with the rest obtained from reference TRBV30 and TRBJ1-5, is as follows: SQTIHQWPATLVQPVGSPLSLECTVEGTSNPNLYWYRQAAGRGLQLLFYSVGIGQISSEVPQNLSASRPQDRQFILSSKKLLLSDSGFYLCAWSQGGSNQPQHFGDGTRLSIL.

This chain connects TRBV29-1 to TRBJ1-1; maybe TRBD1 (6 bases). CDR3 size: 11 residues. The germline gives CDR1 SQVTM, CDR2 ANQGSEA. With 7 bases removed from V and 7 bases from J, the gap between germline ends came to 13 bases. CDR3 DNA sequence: TGCAGCGCTACAGGGCCCCTTGAAGCTTTCTTT. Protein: CSATGPLEAFF.

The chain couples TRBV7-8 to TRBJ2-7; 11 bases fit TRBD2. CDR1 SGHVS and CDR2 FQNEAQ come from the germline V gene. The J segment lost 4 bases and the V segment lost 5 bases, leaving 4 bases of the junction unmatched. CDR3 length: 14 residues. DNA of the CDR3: TGTGCCAGCAGCCCCCGGACTAGCGGGTACGAGCAGTACTTC. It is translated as CASSPRTSGYEQYF.

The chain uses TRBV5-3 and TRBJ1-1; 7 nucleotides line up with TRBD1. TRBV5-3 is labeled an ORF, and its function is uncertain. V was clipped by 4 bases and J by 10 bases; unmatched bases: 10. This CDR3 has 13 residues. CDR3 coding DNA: TGTGCCAGAAGCCCCCAGGGGGGAGACGTAGCTTTCTTT. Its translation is CARSPQGGDVAFF.

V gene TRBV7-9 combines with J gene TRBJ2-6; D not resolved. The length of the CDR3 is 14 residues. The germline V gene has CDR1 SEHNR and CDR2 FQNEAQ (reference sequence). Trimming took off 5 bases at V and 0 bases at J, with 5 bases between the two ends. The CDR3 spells CASSKHSGANVLTF. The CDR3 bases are TGTGCCAGCAGCAAGCACTCTGGGGCCAACGTCCTGACTTTC.

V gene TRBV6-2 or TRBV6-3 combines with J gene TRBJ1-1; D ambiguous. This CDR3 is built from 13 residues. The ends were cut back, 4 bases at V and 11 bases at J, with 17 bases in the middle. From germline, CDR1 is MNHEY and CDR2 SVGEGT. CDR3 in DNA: TGTGCCAGCAGTTTTTTCGGGGAACCGGCTGCTTTCTTT. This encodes CASSFFGEPAAFF.

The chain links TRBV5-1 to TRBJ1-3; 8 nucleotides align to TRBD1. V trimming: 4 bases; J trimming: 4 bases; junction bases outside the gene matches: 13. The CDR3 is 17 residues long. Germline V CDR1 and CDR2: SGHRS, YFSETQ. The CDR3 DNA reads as TGCGCCAGCAGCCCCGGACAGGGAAGGGGTCCCGGAAACACCATATATTTT. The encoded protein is CASSPGQGRGPGNTIYF.

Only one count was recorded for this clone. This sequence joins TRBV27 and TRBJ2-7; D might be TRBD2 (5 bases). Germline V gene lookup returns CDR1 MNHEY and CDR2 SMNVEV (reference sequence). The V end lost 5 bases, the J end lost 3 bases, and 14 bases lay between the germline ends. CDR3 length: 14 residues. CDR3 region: CASSPRGSYYEQYF. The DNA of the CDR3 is TGTGCCAGCAGTCCCCGGGGTTCTTACTACGAGCAGTACTTC.

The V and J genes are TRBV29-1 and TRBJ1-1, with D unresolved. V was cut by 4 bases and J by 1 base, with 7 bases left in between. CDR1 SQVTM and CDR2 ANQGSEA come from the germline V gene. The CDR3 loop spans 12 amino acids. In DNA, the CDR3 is TGCAGCGTTGGGGCCGGGAACACTGAAGCTTTCTTT. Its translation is CSVGAGNTEAFF.

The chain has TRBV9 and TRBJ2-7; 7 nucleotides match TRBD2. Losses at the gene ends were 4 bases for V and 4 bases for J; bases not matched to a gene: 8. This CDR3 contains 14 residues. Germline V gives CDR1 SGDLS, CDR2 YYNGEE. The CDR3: CASSPALGGYEQYF. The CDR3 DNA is TGTGCCAGCAGCCCCGCCTTGGGGGGGTACGAGCAGTACTTC.

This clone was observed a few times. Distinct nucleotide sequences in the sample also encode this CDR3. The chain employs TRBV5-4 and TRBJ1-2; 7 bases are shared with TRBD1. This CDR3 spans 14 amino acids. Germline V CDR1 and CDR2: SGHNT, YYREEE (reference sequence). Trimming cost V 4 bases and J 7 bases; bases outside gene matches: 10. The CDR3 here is CASSPRQGGGGYTF. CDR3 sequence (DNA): TGTGCCAGCAGCCCCCGACAGGGTGGTGGTGGCTACACCTTC. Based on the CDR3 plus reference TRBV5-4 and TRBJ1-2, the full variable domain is ETGVTQSPTHLIKTRGQQVTLRCSSQSGHNTVSWYQQALGQGPQFIFQYYREEENGRGNFPPRFSGLQFPNYSSELNVNALELDDSALYLCASSPRQGGGGYTFGSGTRLTVV.

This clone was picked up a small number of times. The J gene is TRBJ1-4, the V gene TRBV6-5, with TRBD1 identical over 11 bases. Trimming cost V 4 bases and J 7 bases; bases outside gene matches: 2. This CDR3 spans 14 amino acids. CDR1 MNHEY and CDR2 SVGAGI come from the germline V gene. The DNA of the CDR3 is TGTGCCAGCAGTTGGACAGGGGGCGCTGAAAAACTGTTTTTT. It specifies CASSWTGGAEKLFF.

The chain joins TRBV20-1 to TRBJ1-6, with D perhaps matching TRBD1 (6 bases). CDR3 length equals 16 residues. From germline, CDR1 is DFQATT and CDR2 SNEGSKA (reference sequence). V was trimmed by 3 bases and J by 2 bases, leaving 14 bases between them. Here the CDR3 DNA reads TGCAGTGCTAGTGCCGCGCAGGGGCCCTATAATTCACCCCTCCACTTT. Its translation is CSASAAQGPYNSPLHF.

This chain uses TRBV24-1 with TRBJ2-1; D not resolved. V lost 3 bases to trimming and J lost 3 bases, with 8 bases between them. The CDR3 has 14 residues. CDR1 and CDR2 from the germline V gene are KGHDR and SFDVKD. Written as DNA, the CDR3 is TGTGCCACCAGTGATCCAACTGGCTACAATGAGCAGTTCTTC. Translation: CATSDPTGYNEQFF.

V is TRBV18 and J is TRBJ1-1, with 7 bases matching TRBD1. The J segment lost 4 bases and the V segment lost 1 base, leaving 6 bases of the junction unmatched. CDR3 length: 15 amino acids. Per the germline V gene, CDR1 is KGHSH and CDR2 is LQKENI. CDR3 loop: CASSPRAGGFTEAFF. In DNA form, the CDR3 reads TGTGCCAGCTCACCACGGGCAGGGGGGTTCACTGAAGCTTTCTTT.

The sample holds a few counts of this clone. This chain's CDR3 is CASSLTSGPYNEQFF. The CDR3 region has the DNA TGTGCCAGTAGTCTGACTAGCGGGCCCTACAATGAGCAGTTCTTC. The J gene is TRBJ2-1, the V gene TRBV19; 10 bases are shared with TRBD2. The length of the CDR3 is 15 residues. CDR1 and CDR2 (germline): LNHDA, SQIVND (reference sequence). Unmatched junction bases numbered 3, after V lost 5 bases and J lost 2 bases.

CDR3 loop: CASSEGAARGKSQHF. The CDR3 nucleotides are TGTGCCAGCAGTGAGGGGGCCGCGCGTGGCAAGTCCCAGCATTTT. The rearrangement uses TRBV6-1 and TRBJ1-5; possible D gene TRBD1, 6 bases. Germline assignment: CDR1 MNHNS and CDR2 SASEGT. Trimming pared 3 bases from V and 11 bases from J, leaving 20 bases between. The CDR3 spans 15 residues.

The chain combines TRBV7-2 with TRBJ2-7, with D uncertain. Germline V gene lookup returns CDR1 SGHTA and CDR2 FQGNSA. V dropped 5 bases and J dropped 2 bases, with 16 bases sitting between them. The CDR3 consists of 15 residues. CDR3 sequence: CASSPQDSPPYEQYF. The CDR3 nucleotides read TGTGCCAGCAGCCCCCAAGACTCGCCACCCTACGAGCAGTACTTC.

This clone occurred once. The CDR3 sequence is CASSLQGTEAFF. Here the CDR3 DNA reads TGTGCCAGCAGCCTCCAGGGGACTGAAGCTTTCTTT. V usage is TRBV6-2 or TRBV6-3 and J usage is TRBJ1-1, with D tentatively TRBD1 (6 bases). Germline-derived CDR1 and CDR2 are MNHEY and SVGEGT. This CDR3 contains 12 residues. Trimming left V 6 bases short and J 5 bases short, with 10 bases between.

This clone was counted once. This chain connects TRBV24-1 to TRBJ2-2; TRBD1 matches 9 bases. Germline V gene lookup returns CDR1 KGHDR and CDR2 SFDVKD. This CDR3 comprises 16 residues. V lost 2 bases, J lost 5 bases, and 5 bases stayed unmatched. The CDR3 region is CATSDSQGARTGELFF. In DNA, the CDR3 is TGTGCCACCAGTGATTCACAGGGGGCGAGAACCGGGGAGCTGTTTTTT.

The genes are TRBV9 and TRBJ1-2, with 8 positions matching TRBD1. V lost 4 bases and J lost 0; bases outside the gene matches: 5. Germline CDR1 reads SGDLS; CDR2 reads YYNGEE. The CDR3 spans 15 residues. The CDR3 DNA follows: TGTGCCAGCAGCACAGGGACAGGCCCTAACTATGGCTACACCTTC. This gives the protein CASSTGTGPNYGYTF.

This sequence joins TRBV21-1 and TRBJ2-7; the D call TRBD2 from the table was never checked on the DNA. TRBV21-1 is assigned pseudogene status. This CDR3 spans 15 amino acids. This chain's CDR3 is CASSKWLAGDYEQYF. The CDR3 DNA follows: TGTGCCAGCAGCAAATGGCTAGCGGGAGACTACGAGCAGTACTTC.

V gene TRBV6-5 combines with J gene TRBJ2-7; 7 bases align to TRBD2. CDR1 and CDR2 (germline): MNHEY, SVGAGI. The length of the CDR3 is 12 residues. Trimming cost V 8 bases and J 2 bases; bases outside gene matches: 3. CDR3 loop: CASRRGTYEQYF. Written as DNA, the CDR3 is TGTGCCAGCCGGCGGGGGACCTACGAGCAGTACTTC.

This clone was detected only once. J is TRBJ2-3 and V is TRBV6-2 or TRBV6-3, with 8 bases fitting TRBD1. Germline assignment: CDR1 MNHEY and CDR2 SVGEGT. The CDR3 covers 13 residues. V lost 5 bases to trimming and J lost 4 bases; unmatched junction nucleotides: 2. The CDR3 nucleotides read TGTGCCAGCAGTCCCAGGGGGCCAGATACGCAGTATTTT. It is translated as CASSPRGPDTQYF.

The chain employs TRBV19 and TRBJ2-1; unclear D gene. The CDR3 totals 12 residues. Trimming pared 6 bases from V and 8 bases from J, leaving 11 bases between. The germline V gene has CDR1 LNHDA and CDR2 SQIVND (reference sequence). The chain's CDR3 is CASRGGPDEQFF. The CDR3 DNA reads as TGTGCCAGTAGGGGTGGGCCGGATGAGCAGTTCTTC.

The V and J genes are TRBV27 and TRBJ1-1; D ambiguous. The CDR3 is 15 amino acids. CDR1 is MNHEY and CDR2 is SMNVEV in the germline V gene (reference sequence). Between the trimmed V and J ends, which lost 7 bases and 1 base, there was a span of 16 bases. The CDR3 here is CASTHGEAPNTEAFF. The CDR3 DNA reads TGTGCCAGCACTCATGGGGAGGCACCGAACACTGAAGCTTTCTTT.

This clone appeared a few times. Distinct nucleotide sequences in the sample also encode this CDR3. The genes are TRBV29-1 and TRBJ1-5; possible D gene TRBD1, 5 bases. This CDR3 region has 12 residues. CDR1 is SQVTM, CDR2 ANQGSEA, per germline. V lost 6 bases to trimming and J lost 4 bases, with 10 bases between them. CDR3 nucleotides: TGCAGCGTGGGGGGAGTGAATCAGCCCCAGCATTTT. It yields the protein CSVGGVNQPQHF.

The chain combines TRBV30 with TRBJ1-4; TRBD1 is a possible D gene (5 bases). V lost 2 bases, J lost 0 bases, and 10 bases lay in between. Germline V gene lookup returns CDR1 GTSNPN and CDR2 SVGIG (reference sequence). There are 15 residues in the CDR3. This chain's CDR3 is CAWSWGTATNEKLFF. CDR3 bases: TGTGCCTGGAGTTGGGGCACTGCAACTAATGAAAAACTGTTTTTT.